The source of this T cell receptor (beta chain) is a study of Graves' ophthalmopathy and Graves' hyperthyroidism. Scientists amplified the TCR beta CDR3 regions from RNA transcripts. After a first-round RT-PCR with HTBI primers, a second-round multiplex PCR was run. TCRdb re-derived calls from the multiplex PCR reads in MiXCR, one entry per CDR3 protein. This table has 350,000 or so distinct CDR3 sequences, roughly 17% appearing once. Between the trimmed V and J ends, which lost 3 bases and 2 bases, there was a span of 11 bases. The CDR3 spans 14 residues. Per germline, CDR1 MNHEY and CDR2 SMNVEV (reference sequence). Exclusion applied to patients with other autoimmune diseases, uncontrolled infections, pregnancy or lactation. This clonotype has a count of ten or more.

The chain has TRBV27 and TRBJ2-7; D tentatively reads TRBD1 or TRBD2 (5 bases each). Source material: peripheral blood. This TCR was sampled from an adult man with Graves' ophthalmopathy. The CDR3 protein is CASSFDRGTYEQYF. CDR3 nucleotides: TGTGCCAGCAGTTTCGATCGGGGCACCTACGAGCAGTACTTC.